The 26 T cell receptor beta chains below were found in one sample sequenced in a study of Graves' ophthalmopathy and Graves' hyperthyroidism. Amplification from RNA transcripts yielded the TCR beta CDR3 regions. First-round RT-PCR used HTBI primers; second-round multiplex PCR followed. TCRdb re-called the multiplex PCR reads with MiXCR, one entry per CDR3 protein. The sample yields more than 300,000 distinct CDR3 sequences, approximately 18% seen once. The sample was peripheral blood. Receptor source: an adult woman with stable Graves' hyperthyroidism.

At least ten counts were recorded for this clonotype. DNA of the CDR3: TGCAGTGCTGAGGGGGTTGGGTCCTACGAGCAGTACTTC. This encodes CSAEGVGSYEQYF. V usage is TRBV20-1 and J usage is TRBJ2-7; D possibly corresponds to TRBD1 (6 bases). Trimming removed 5 bases from V and 1 base from J, with 12 bases in between. The CDR3 runs 13 residues. CDR1 is DFQATT, CDR2 SNEGSKA, per germline (reference sequence).

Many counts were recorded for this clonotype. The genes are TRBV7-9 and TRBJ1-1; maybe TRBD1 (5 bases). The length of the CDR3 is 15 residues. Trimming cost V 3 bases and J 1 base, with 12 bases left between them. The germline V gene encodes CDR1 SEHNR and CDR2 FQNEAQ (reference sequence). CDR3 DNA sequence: TGTGCCAGCAGCTTCGATAGGACACCGAACACTGAAGCTTTCTTT. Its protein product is CASSFDRTPNTEAFF.

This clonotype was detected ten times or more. This CDR3 is CSVLPGGSNEQYF. CDR3 nucleotides: TGCAGTGTTCTCCCCGGCGGGAGTAACGAGCAGTACTTC. V and J are TRBV20-1 and TRBJ2-7, with 7 nucleotides matching TRBD2. The CDR3 consists of 13 residues. The V segment lost 7 bases and the J segment 5 bases; nucleotides outside the gene matches: 11. CDR1 and CDR2 from the germline V gene are DFQATT and SNEGSKA (reference sequence).

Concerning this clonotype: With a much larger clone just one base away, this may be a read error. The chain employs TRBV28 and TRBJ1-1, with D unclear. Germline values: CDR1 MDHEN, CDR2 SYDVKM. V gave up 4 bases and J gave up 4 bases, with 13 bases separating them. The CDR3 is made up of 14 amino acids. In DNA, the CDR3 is TGTGCCAGCAGTTCCCATACCCCGAGCACTGAAGCTTTCTTT. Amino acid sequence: CASSSHTPSTEAFF.

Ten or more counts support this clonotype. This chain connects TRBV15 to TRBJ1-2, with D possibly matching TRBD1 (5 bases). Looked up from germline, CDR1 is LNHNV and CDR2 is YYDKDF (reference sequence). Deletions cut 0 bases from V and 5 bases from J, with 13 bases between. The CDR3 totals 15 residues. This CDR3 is CATSRDRRDRYGYTF. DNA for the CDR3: TGTGCCACCAGCAGAGATCGGAGGGACCGTTATGGCTACACCTTC.

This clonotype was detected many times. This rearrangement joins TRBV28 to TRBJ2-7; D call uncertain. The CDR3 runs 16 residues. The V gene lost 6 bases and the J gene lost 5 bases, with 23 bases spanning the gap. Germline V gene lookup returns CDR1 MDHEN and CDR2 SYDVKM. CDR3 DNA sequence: TGTGCCAGCAGCCACGGACGGATCACAACGACCCACGAGCAGTACTTC. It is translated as CASSHGRITTTHEQYF.

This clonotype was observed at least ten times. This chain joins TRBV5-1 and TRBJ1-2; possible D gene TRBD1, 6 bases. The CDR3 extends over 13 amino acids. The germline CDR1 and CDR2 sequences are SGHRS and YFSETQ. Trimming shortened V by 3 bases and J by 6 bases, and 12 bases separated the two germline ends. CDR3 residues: CASSSSGTNGYTF. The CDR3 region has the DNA TGCGCCAGCAGCTCATCCGGGACAAATGGCTACACCTTC.

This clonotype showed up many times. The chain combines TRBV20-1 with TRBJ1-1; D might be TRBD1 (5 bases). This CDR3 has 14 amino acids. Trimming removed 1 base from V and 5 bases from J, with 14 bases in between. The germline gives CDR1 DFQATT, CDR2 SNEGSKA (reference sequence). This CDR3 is CSARVNRRRTEAFF. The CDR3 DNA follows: TGCAGTGCTAGAGTAAACAGGAGACGGACTGAAGCTTTCTTT.

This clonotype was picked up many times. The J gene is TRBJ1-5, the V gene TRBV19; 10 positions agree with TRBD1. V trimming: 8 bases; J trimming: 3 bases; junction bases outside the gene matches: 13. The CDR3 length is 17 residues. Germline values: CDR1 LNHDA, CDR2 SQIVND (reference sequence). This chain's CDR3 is CASSKLPGQGINQPQHF. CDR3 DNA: TGTGCCAGTTCCAAACTACCGGGACAGGGGATCAATCAGCCCCAGCATTTT.

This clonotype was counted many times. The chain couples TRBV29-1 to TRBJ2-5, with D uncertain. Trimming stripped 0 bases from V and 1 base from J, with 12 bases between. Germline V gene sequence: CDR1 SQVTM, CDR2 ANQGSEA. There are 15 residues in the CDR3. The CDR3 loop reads CSVEENRILQETQYF. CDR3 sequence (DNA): TGCAGCGTTGAAGAAAACCGGATTCTCCAAGAGACCCAGTACTTC.

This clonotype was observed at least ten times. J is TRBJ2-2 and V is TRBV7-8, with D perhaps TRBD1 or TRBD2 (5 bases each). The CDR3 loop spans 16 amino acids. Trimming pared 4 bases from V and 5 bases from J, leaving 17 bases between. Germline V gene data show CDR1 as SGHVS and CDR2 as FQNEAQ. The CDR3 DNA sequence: TGTGCCAGCAGCTCTCCAGGGAGCATTTATACCGGGGAGCTGTTTTTT. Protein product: CASSSPGSIYTGELFF.

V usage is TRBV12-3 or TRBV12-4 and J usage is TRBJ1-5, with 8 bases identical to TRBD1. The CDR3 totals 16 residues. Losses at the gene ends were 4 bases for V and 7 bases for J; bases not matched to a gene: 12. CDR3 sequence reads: CASSSRLGQGGQPQHF. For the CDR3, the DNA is TGTGCCAGCAGTTCACGATTAGGACAGGGAGGACAGCCCCAGCATTTT.

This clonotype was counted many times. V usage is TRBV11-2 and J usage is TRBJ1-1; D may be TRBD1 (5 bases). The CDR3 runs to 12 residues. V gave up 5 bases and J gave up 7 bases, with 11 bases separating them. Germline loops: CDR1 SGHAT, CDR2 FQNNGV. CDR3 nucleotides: TGTGCCAGCAGCCTGACGACAGTTGAAGCTTTCTTT. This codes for CASSLTTVEAFF.

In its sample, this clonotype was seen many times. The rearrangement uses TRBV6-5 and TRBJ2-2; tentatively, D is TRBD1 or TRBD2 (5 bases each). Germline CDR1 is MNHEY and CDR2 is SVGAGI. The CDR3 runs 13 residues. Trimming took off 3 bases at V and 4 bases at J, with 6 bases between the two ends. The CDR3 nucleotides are TGTGCCAGCAGTTATGGGGGCACCGGGGAGCTGTTTTTT. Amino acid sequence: CASSYGGTGELFF.

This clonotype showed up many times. CDR3 bases: TGTGCCATCCCGTCGAGGGGGGTCTCAACCGGGGAGCTGTTTTTT. This encodes CAIPSRGVSTGELFF. The chain joins TRBV12-3 or TRBV12-4 to TRBJ2-2; D assignment may be TRBD1 or TRBD2 (6 bases each). CDR3 length equals 15 residues. Trimming took off 10 bases at V and 5 bases at J, with 20 bases between the two ends.

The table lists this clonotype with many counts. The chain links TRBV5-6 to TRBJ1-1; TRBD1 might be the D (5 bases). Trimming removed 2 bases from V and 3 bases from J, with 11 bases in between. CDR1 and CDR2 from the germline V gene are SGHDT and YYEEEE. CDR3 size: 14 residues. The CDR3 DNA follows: TGTGCCAGCAGCTTTCCGGGACGTTACACTGAAGCTTTCTTT. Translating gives CASSFPGRYTEAFF.

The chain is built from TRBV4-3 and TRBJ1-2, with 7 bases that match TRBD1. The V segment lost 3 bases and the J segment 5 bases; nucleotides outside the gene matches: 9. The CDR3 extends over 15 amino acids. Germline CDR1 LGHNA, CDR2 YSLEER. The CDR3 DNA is TGCGCCAGCAGCCACGCCCCGACAGGGTATTATGGCTACACCTTC. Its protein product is CASSHAPTGYYGYTF.

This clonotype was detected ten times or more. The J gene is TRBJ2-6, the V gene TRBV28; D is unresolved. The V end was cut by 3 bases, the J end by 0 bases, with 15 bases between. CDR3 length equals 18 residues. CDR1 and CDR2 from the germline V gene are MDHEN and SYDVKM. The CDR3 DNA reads TGTGCCAGCAGTTTTTTCCTGGTCGCAAGCTCTGGGGCCAACGTCCTGACTTTC. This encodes CASSFFLVASSGANVLTF.

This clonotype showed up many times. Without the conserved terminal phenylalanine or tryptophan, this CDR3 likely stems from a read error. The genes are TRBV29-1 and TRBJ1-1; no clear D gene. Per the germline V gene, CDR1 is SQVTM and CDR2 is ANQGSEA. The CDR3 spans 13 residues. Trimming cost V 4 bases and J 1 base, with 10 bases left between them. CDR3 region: CSVAKQRNTEAFL. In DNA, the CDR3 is TGCAGCGTTGCAAAACAGAGGAACACTGAAGCTTTCCTT.

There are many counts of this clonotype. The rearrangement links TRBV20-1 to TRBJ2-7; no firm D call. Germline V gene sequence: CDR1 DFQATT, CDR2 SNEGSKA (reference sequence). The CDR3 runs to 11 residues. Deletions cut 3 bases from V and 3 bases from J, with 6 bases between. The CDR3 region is CSASDNYEQYF. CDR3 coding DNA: TGCAGTGCTAGCGACAACTACGAGCAGTACTTC.

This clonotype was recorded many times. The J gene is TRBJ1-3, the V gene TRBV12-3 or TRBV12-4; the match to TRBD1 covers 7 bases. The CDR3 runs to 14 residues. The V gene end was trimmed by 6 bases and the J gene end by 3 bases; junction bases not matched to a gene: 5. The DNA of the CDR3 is TGTGCCAGCAGACCCGACAGGGTTGGAAACACCATATATTTT. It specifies CASRPDRVGNTIYF.

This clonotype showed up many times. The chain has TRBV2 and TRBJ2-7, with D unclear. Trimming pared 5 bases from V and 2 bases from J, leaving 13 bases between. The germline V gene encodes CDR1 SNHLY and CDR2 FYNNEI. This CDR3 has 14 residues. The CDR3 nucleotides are TGTGCCAGCAGTCTCACAAGCACGACCTACGAGCAGTACTTC. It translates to CASSLTSTTYEQYF.

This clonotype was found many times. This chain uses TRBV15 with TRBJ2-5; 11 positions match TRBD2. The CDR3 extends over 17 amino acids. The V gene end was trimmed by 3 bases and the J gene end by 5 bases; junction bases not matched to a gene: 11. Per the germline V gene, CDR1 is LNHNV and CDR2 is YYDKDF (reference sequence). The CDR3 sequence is CATSSTSGRSVGETQYF. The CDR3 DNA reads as TGTGCCACCAGCAGTACTAGCGGGAGATCGGTTGGGGAGACCCAGTACTTC.

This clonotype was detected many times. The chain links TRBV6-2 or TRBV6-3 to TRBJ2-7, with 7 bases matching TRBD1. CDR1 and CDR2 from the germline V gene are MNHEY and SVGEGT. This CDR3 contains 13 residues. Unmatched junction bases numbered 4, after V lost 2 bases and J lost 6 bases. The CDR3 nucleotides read TGTGCCAGCAGTTACCCGTCAGGGGGCGAGCAGTACTTC. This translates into CASSYPSGGEQYF.

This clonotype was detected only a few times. The CDR3 spells CASSEASPSSWAESPSYEQYF. In DNA form, the CDR3 reads TGTGCCAGCAGTGAAGCGAGTCCCTCTTCGTGGGCAGAAAGCCCCTCCTACGAGCAGTACTTC. The genes are TRBV2 and TRBJ2-7; D unresolved. The CDR3 runs to 21 residues. V gave up 0 bases and J gave up 0 bases, with 27 bases separating them. Germline loops: CDR1 SNHLY, CDR2 FYNNEI. The complete variable domain, with remaining parts taken from reference TRBV2 and TRBJ2-7, reads EPEVTQTPSHQVTQMGQEVILRCVPISNHLYFYWYRQILGQKVEFLVSFYNNEISEKSEIFDDQFSVERPDGSNFTLKIRSTKLEDSAMYFCASSEASPSSWAESPSYEQYFGPGTRLTVT.

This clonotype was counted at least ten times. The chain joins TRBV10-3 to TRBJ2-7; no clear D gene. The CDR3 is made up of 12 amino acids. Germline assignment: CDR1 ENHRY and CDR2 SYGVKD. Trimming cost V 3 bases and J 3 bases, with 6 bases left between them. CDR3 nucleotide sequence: TGTGCCATCAGTGATAACGACTACGAGCAGTACTTC. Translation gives CAISDNDYEQYF.